These 15 T cell receptor beta chains were sequenced from one sample in a study of cytomegalovirus exposure and HLA in healthy donors. Primers included in the PCR were 60 Vbeta and 13 Jbeta primers. Data came from immunoSEQ multiplex PCR; TCRdb stores just in-frame clones and leaves some out. Of 100,000 to 150,000 clones in the sample, 70% to 80% are singletons; the top ten hold 0.75% to 0.95%. Input material: PBMCs. The receptors originated from a woman aged 55-69 years in good health and CMV-seronegative.

The chain links TRBV19 to TRBJ1-3; 8 nucleotides align to TRBD1. The CDR3 totals 14 residues. Germline CDR1 reads LNHDA; CDR2 reads SQIVND (reference sequence). Unmatched junction bases numbered 4, after V lost 5 bases and J lost 4 bases. The CDR3 nucleotides are TGTGCCAGTAGTGCGACAGGGGAGGGAAACACCATATATTTT. Translating it yields CASSATGEGNTIYF.

V is TRBV2 and J is TRBJ1-5; 8 bases match TRBD1. Germline values: CDR1 SNHLY, CDR2 FYNNEI. The CDR3 runs to 14 residues. Trimming at V came to 3 bases and at J to 7 bases, leaving 5 bases not matched to a gene. Here the CDR3 reads CASSEGQVIQPQHF. The CDR3 DNA follows: TGTGCCAGCAGTGAGGGACAGGTTATACAGCCCCAGCATTTT.

V and J are TRBV29-1 and TRBJ1-4; D is undetermined. The germline V gene has CDR1 SQVTM and CDR2 ANQGSEA. The CDR3 loop spans 13 amino acids. The V end lost 5 bases, the J end lost 5 bases, and 12 bases lay between the germline ends. CDR3 protein: CSVQGRENEKLFF. The CDR3 nucleotides read TGCAGCGTTCAAGGACGGGAGAATGAAAAACTGTTTTTT.

In its sample, this clone was seen once. V gene TRBV9 combines with J gene TRBJ2-1, with 16 bases lining up with TRBD2. Losses at the gene ends were 0 bases for V and 6 bases for J; bases not matched to a gene: 9. The CDR3 covers 19 residues. Germline CDR1 reads SGDLS; CDR2 reads YYNGEE. CDR3 sequence: CASSVAGTSGGAGGNEQFF. The CDR3 DNA is TGTGCCAGCAGCGTAGCGGGGACTAGCGGGGGGGCGGGCGGCAATGAGCAGTTCTTC.

The chain joins TRBV28 to TRBJ2-7; unclear D gene. V was cut by 3 bases and J by 2 bases, with 11 bases left in between. CDR1 is MDHEN and CDR2 is SYDVKM in the germline V gene. CDR3 length: 14 residues. The CDR3 DNA is TGTGCCAGCAGTTTGGGTCTGCGGACCTACGAGCAGTACTTC. It codes for CASSLGLRTYEQYF.

The chain employs TRBV5-1 and TRBJ2-1; 11 nucleotides match TRBD2. The V and J ends lost 1 base and 4 bases, in that order; junction bases with no gene match: 4. The CDR3 runs to 16 residues. Germline CDR1 reads SGHRS; CDR2 reads YFSETQ. CDR3 nucleotides: TGCGCCAGCAGCTTGAACGTAGCGGGAGGGTACAATGAGCAGTTCTTC. Protein product: CASSLNVAGGYNEQFF.

The chain combines TRBV29-1 with TRBJ2-2; 11 bases map to TRBD2. Germline CDR1 and CDR2: SQVTM and ANQGSEA. V shed 7 bases, J shed 5 bases, and the junction held 9 bases outside the gene matches. The CDR3 is 15 residues long. CDR3: CSGQLAGVRTGELFF. CDR3 nucleotide sequence: TGCAGCGGTCAACTAGCGGGAGTCCGAACCGGGGAGCTGTTTTTT.

This chain links TRBV28 with TRBJ1-5; TRBD1 matches 7 bases. The CDR3 runs 14 residues. Looked up from germline, CDR1 is MDHEN and CDR2 is SYDVKM. After removal of 6 bases from V and 7 bases from J, the junction contained 9 bases not matched to a gene. The CDR3 reads CASRLTGQRQPQHF. CDR3 DNA: TGTGCCAGCAGACTGACAGGGCAACGACAGCCCCAGCATTTT.

The rearrangement uses TRBV27 and TRBJ2-3, with TRBD2 identical over 12 bases. This CDR3 has 17 residues. The trim removed 1 base at V and 4 bases at J, leaving 6 bases unmatched. Germline CDR1 and CDR2: MNHEY and SMNVEV (reference sequence). CDR3 amino acids: CASSLYGLAGPPDTQYF. The CDR3 coding sequence is TGTGCCAGCAGTTTATACGGACTAGCGGGACCCCCAGATACGCAGTATTTT.

This chain joins TRBV4-1 and TRBJ2-5; D is unresolved. CDR1 MGHRA and CDR2 YSYEKL come from the germline V gene. This CDR3 is 15 amino acids long. V was clipped by 0 bases and J by 1 base, with 9 bases between them. The CDR3 nucleotides read TGCGCCAGCAGCCAAGAAACCAGGTTCCAAGAGACCCAGTACTTC. Its protein is CASSQETRFQETQYF.

The chain couples TRBV28 to TRBJ2-3, with 16 nucleotides matching TRBD2. The CDR3 consists of 16 residues. CDR1 MDHEN and CDR2 SYDVKM come from the germline V gene. The trim removed 5 bases at V and 2 bases at J, leaving 1 base unmatched. The CDR3 nucleotides are TGTGCCAGCAGTGGGACTAGCGGGGGGGTCACAGATACGCAGTATTTT. It specifies CASSGTSGGVTDTQYF.

The chain recombines TRBV20-1 with TRBJ2-1; D gene unclear. The CDR3 has 11 amino acids. CDR1 and CDR2 (germline): DFQATT, SNEGSKA (reference sequence). Trimming took off 6 bases at V and 8 bases at J, with 11 bases between the two ends. The CDR3: CSAPSLDEQFF. The CDR3 DNA follows: TGCAGTGCCCCCTCCCTAGATGAGCAGTTCTTC.

This sequence joins TRBV5-1 and TRBJ2-5, with D possibly being TRBD1 (8 bases). Deletions cut 2 bases from V and 1 base from J, with 15 bases between. The germline CDR1 and CDR2 sequences are SGHRS and YFSETQ. The CDR3 is made up of 16 amino acids. CDR3 in amino acids: CASSFWTGTIQETQYF. The CDR3 nucleotides read TGCGCCAGCAGCTTTTGGACAGGGACTATCCAAGAGACCCAGTACTTC.

As concerns this clone: Different DNA sequences within this sample yield the same CDR3. The chain is built from TRBV5-6 and TRBJ1-1; D not certain. CDR3 length equals 15 residues. The germline V gene encodes CDR1 SGHDT and CDR2 YYEEEE. V lost 0 bases to trimming and J lost 8 bases, with 17 bases between them. The CDR3 DNA sequence: TGTGCCAGCAGCTTGGGTATCAGAAACCAGGTGGAAGCTTTCTTT. It translates to CASSLGIRNQVEAFF.

The V call is TRBV9, the J call TRBJ1-6; D might be TRBD1 (5 bases). CDR1 is SGDLS, CDR2 YYNGEE, per germline. There are 16 residues in the CDR3. Between the trimmed V and J ends, which lost 4 bases and 9 bases, there was a span of 20 bases. The CDR3 DNA is TGTGCCAGCAGCCTCCGTGGGGCAGGGCAGGGTTCACCCCTCCACTTT. Its protein is CASSLRGAGQGSPLHF.